This TCR beta chain was documented in a study of Ad26.COV2.S vaccination and SARS-CoV-2 variants. Germline assignment: CDR1 MNHNS and CDR2 SASEGT. With 2 bases clipped from V and 2 bases from J, the junction kept 7 bases outside the gene matches. The CDR3 runs 16 residues. Study conclusions and caveats: People who got the vaccine or the placebo had similar non-spike TCR breadth. Measurements of TCR breadth and depth may have given underestimates of the total T cell responses.

A remark on this clone: Antigen specificity is unknown.

Here immunoSEQ multiplex PCR was the method, and the copy in TCRdb shows in-frame clones only, minus some. Among about 180,000 clones, around nine tenths were seen once, and the ten largest hold under 7.5%. This receptor was obtained from a human donor who had recovered from COVID-19. The input for sequencing was peripheral blood, taken after recovery from COVID-19. The chain joins TRBV6-1 to TRBJ1-2; the match to TRBD1 covers 8 bases. CDR3 region: CASSEIYPGGNYGYTF. The DNA for the CDR3 is TGTGCCAGCAGTGAAATATACCCAGGGGGCAACTATGGCTACACCTTC.